This TCR beta chain originates from a study of tumor-infiltrating T cells and Merkel cell polyomavirus. Study at large: The study examined CD8+ T cells specific for the Merkel cell polyomavirus KLL epitope. Chemotherapy, radiation and immunotherapies were given, not standardized across patients.

All patients' tumors stained robustly positive for Merkel cell polyomavirus Large T antigen by immunohistochemistry. Germline CDR1 is SGHRS and CDR2 is YFSETQ. The length of the CDR3 is 12 residues. V trimming: 5 bases; J trimming: 8 bases; junction bases outside the gene matches: 4. Here immunoSEQ multiplex PCR was the method, and the copy in TCRdb shows in-frame clones only, minus some. The sample has 20,000 to 30,000 clones, about 90% seen once. This clone is a singleton in its sample. This TCR came from a man between 45 and 60 years old with Merkel cell carcinoma. The sequenced sample consisted of lymph node tissue. The rearrangement links TRBV5-1 to TRBJ2-1; 7 bases line up with TRBD2. The CDR3 reads CASSPTSDEQFF. The CDR3 nucleotides are TGCGCCAGCAGTCCAACTAGCGATGAGCAGTTCTTC.